The TCR beta chain described here comes from a study of shared clonotypes between healthy human individuals. CDR1 is SNHLY, CDR2 FYNNEI, per germline. Deletions cut 6 bases from V and 6 bases from J, with 12 bases between. There are 13 residues in the CDR3. Of note for this clone: The antigen remains undetermined.

Whole-study results and caveats: Among non-shared clonotypes, generation probabilities were lower than among those shared by all four donors.

It was at deep level that the assay was run. The assay was immunoSEQ multiplex PCR, and TCRdb's table has in-frame clones only and misses some. The repertoire holds millions of clones, with around 95% as singletons. All donors were Caucasian adults living in Nashville, Tennessee. A CD45RA+ naive subset and a CD45RA-negative memory subset were split from CD4+ cells. The rearrangement links TRBV2 to TRBJ2-1; D gene unclear. Sequenced: naive CD4+ T cells sorted from blood. Stated subset: CD45RA+ positively selected. The clonotype was recovered from a man aged 18 to 30 in good health. Here the CDR3 DNA reads TGTGCCAGCAGATTCTTGACCGGCAATGAGCAGTTCTTC. Translating gives CASRFLTGNEQFF.